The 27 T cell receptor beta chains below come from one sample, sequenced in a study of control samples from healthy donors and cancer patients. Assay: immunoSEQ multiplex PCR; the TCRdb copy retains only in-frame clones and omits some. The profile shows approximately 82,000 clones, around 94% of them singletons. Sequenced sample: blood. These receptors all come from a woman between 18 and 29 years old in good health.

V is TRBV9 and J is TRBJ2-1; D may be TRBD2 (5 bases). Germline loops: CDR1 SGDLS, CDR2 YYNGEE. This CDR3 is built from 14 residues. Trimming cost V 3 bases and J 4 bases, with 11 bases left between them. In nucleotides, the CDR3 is TGTGCCAGCAGCGGCGTAACGGGATACAATGAGCAGTTCTTC. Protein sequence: CASSGVTGYNEQFF.

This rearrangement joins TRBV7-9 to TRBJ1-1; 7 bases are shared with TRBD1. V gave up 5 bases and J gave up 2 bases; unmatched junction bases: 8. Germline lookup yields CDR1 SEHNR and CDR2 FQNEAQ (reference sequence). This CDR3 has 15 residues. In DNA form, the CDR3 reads TGTGCCAGCAGCCCCCTGACAGGGATTAACACTGAAGCTTTCTTT. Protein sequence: CASSPLTGINTEAFF.

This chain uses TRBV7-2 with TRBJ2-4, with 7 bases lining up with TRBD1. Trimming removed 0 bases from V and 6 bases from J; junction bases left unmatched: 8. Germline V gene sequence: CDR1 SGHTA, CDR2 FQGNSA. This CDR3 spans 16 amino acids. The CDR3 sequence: CASSLAANRGTNIQYF. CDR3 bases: TGTGCCAGCAGCTTAGCGGCAAACAGGGGTACAAACATTCAGTACTTC.

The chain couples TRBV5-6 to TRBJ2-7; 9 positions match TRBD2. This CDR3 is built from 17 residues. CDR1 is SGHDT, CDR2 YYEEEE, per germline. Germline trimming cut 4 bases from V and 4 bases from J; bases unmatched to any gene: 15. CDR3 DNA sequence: TGTGCCAGCAGCCCGGACCAAGGGGTAGCGGGAGTTTACGAGCAGTACTTC. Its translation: CASSPDQGVAGVYEQYF. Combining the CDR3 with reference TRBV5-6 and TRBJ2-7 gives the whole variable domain DAGVTQSPTHLIKTRGQQVTLRCSPKSGHDTVSWYQQALGQGPQFIFQYYEEEERQRGNFPDRFSGHQFPNYSSELNVNALLLGDSALYLCASSPDQGVAGVYEQYFGPGTRLTVT.

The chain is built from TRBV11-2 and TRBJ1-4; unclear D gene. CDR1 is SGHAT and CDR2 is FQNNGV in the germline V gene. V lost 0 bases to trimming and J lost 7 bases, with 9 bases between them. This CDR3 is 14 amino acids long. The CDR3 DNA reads TGTGCCAGCAGCTTAGATATCGTTGTTGAAAAACTGTTTTTT. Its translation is CASSLDIVVEKLFF.

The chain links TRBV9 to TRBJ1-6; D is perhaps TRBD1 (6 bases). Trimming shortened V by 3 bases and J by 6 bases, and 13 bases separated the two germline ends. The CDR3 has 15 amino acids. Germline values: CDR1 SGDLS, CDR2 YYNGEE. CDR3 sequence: CASSGYGQINSPLHF. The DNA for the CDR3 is TGTGCCAGCAGCGGATACGGACAGATTAATTCACCCCTCCACTTT.

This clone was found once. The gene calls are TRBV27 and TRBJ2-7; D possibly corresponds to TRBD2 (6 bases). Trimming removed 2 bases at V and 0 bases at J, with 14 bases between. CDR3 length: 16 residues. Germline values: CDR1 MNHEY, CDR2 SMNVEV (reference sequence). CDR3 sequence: CASSLNIPGDSYEQYF. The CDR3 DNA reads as TGTGCCAGCAGTTTAAACATCCCGGGGGACTCCTACGAGCAGTACTTC.

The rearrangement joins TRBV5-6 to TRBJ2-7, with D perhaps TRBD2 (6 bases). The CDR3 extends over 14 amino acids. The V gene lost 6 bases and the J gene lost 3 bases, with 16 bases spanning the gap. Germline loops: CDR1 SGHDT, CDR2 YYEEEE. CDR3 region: CASKFRFGSYEQYF. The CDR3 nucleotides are TGTGCCAGCAAATTCCGTTTCGGGAGCTACGAGCAGTACTTC. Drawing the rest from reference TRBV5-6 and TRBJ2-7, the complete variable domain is DAGVTQSPTHLIKTRGQQVTLRCSPKSGHDTVSWYQQALGQGPQFIFQYYEEEERQRGNFPDRFSGHQFPNYSSELNVNALLLGDSALYLCASKFRFGSYEQYFGPGTRLTVT.

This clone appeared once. The CDR3 reads CASGGPSDGEQFF. CDR3 DNA: TGTGCCAGCGGGGGACCAAGCGATGGTGAGCAGTTCTTC. The chain links TRBV27 to TRBJ2-1; D is tentatively TRBD1 or TRBD2 (5 bases each). Germline CDR1 reads MNHEY; CDR2 reads SMNVEV (reference sequence). The CDR3 spans 13 residues. V was pared by 8 bases and J by 9 bases, with 17 bases between.

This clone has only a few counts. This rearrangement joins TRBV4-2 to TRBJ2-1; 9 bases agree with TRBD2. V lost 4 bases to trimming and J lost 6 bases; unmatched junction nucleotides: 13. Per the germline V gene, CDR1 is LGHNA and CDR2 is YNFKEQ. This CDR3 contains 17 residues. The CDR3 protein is CASSLGLAGRRGNEQFF. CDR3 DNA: TGTGCCAGCAGCCTAGGCCTAGCGGGAAGAAGGGGCAATGAGCAGTTCTTC.

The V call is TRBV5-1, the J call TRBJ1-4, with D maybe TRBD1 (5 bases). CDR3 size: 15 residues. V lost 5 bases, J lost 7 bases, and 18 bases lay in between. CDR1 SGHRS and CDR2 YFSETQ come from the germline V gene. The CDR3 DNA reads TGCGCCAGCAGGCTACAAAGGGGCGGTGGTGAAAAACTGTTTTTT. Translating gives CASRLQRGGGEKLFF.

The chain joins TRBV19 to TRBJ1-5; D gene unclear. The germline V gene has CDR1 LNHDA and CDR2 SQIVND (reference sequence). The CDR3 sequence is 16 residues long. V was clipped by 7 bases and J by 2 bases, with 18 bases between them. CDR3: CASTQIGVGGNQPQHF. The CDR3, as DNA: TGTGCCAGTACCCAAATCGGGGTAGGAGGCAATCAGCCCCAGCATTTT.

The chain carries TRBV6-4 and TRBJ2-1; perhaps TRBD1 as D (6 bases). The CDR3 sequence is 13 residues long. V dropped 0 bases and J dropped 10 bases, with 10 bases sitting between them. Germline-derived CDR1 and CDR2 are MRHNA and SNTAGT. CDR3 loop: CASSDSSQGEQFF. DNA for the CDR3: TGTGCCAGCAGTGACTCGAGTCAGGGGGAGCAGTTCTTC.

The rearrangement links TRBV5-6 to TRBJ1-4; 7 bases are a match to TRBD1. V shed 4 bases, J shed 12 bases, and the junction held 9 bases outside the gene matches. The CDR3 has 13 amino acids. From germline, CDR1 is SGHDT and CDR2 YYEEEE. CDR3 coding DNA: TGTGCCAGCAGCGCCCAGGGGGAGACAGAACTGTTTTTT. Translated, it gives CASSAQGETELFF.

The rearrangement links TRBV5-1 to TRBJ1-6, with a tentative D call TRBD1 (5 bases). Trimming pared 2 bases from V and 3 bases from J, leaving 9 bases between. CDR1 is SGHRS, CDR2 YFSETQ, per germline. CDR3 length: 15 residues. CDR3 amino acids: CASSFDRVYNSPLHF. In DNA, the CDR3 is TGCGCCAGCAGCTTTGACAGAGTCTATAATTCACCCCTCCACTTT.

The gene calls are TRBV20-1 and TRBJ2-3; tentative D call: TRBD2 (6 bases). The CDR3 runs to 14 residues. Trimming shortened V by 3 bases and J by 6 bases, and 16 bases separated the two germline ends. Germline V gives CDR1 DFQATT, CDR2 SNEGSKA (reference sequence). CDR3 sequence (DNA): TGCAGTGCTAGTACGGGTTTGGCGGGGGATACGCAGTATTTT. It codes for CSASTGLAGDTQYF.

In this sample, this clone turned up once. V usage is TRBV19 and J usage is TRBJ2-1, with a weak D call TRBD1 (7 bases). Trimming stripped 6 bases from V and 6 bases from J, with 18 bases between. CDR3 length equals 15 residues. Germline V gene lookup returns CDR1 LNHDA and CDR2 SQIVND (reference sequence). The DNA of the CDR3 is TGTGCCAGTAGAACGGGAGACAGGGTTGGCAATGAGCAGTTCTTC. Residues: CASRTGDRVGNEQFF.

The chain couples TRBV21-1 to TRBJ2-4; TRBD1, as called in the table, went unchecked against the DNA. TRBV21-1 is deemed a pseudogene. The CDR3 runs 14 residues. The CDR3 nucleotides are TGTGCCAGCAGCAAGACAGGGGCCAAAAACATTCAGTACTTC. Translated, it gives CASSKTGAKNIQYF.

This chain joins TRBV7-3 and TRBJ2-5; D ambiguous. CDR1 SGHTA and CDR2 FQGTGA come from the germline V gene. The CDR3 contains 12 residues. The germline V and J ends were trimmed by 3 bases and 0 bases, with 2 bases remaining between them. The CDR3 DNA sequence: TGTGCCAGCAGCTTCTACCAAGAGACCCAGTACTTC. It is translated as CASSFYQETQYF.

The CDR3 sequence: CASAGGDGPANTEAFF. For the CDR3, the DNA is TGCGCCAGCGCGGGAGGGGACGGGCCGGCGAACACTGAAGCTTTCTTT. The rearrangement links TRBV5-1 to TRBJ1-1; D might be TRBD1 (5 bases). The V end lost 7 bases, the J end lost 1 base, and 20 bases lay between the germline ends. The CDR3 sequence is 16 residues long. Per the germline V gene, CDR1 is SGHRS and CDR2 is YFSETQ.

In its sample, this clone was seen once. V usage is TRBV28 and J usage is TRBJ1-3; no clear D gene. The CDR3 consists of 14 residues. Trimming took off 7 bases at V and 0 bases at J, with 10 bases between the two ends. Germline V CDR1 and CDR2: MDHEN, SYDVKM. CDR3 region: CASITGPSGNTIYF. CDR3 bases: TGTGCCAGCATCACCGGACCCTCTGGAAACACCATATATTTT.

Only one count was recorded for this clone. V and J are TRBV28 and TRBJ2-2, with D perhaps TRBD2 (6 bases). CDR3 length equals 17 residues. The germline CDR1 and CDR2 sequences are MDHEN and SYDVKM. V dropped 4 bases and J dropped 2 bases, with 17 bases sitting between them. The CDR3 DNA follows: TGTGCCAGCAGTTACGTCAATTGGGGGGTAAACACCGGGGAGCTGTTTTTT. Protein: CASSYVNWGVNTGELFF.

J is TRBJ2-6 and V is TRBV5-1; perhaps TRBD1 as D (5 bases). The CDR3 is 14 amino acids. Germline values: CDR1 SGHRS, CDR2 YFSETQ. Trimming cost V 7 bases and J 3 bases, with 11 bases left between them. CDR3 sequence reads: CASVSGFGANVLTF. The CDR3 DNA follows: TGCGCCAGCGTCTCAGGGTTTGGGGCCAACGTCCTGACTTTC.

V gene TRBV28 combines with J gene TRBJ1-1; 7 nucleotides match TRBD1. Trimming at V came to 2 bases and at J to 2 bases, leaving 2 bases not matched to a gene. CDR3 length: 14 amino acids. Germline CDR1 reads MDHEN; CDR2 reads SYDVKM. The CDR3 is CASSLDRDNTEAFF. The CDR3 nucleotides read TGTGCCAGCAGTTTAGACAGGGATAACACTGAAGCTTTCTTT.

The CDR3 region is CASSNRRRTTGVINISGNTIYF. The DNA for the CDR3 is TGTGCCAGCAGCAATCGGAGGCGGACGACAGGGGTGATAAACATCTCTGGAAACACCATATATTTT. This sequence joins TRBV21-1 and TRBJ1-3; the table calls TRBD1, which could not be checked here. TRBV21-1 is marked as a pseudogene. The CDR3 spans 22 residues.

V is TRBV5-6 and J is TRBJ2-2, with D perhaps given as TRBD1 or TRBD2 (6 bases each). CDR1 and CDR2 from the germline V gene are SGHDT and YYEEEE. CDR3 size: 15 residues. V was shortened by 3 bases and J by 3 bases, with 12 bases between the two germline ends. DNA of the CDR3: TGTGCCAGCAGCTGGAGGGGGAGAGACACCGGGGAGCTGTTTTTT. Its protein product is CASSWRGRDTGELFF.

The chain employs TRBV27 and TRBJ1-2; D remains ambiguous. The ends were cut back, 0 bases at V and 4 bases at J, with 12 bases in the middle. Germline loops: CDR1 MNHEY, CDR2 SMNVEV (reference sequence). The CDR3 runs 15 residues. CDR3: CASSLSTAQVYGYTF. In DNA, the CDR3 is TGTGCCAGCAGTTTATCCACAGCGCAAGTCTATGGCTACACCTTC.